The entry that follows covers one T cell receptor beta chain sequence. Methods used by the authors: Nucleated cell number was recorded as an estimate derived from reference gene primer amplification. Sequenced by immunoSEQ multiplex PCR; TCRdb stores in-frame clones only, minus some. For V, J and clone size, that table is used; D and trimming come from the DNA. The data hold a few hundred thousand clones, with approximately 83% observed a single time. This entry belongs to a study of blood T cell repertoires in COVID-19. Germline trimming cut 6 bases from V and 0 bases from J; bases unmatched to any gene: 5. Germline V lookup: CDR1 SNHLY, CDR2 FYNNEI. This CDR3 region has 15 residues.

This receptor was obtained from a woman aged 45-60 years who had recovered from COVID-19. The sequencing input was PBMCs or T cells enriched from blood (not recorded which). V gene TRBV2 combines with J gene TRBJ2-7; 10 positions match TRBD1. The CDR3 reads CASRGGTGVSYEQYF. DNA of the CDR3: TGTGCCAGCAGGGGGGGGACAGGGGTCTCCTACGAGCAGTACTTC. Filled out from reference TRBV2 and TRBJ2-7, the complete variable domain reads EPEVTQTPSHQVTQMGQEVILRCVPISNHLYFYWYRQILGQKVEFLVSFYNNEISEKSEIFDDQFSVERPDGSNFTLKIRSTKLEDSAMYFCASRGGTGVSYEQYFGPGTRLTVT.